The rows below give T cell receptor beta chains drawn from one sample of a study of shared T cell receptors in the human thymus. Generated by immunoSEQ multiplex PCR, the TCRdb table keeps only in-frame clones and is missing some. The repertoire holds 55,000 to 75,000 clones, with roughly 95% as singletons. The source material was thymocytes. Every receptor here comes from a human donor. Each CDR3 is given with its conserved first and last residue. A D gene is named only where the DNA matches it firmly. A clone size is listed for some rows: how often the clone was seen (once, few, many), or a class if it is expanded.

J gene: TRBJ1-6; V gene: TRBV7-2; clone size: few; D gene: -; CDR3 DNA: TGTGCCAGCAGCTTAGATGGTTCACCCCTCCACTTT; CDR3 protein: CASSLDGSPLHF
J gene: TRBJ2-7; V gene: TRBV4-3; clone size: -; D gene: -; CDR3 DNA: TGCGCCAGCAGCCAAGATGGGGGCAGCTCCTACGAGCAGTACTTC; CDR3 protein: CASSQDGGSSYEQYF
J gene: TRBJ1-5; V gene: TRBV4-1; clone size: once; D gene: -; CDR3 DNA: TGCGCCAGCAGCCAAGATCACCGGGAACCCAATCAGCCCCAGCATTTT; CDR3 protein: CASSQDHREPNQPQHF
J gene: TRBJ2-1; V gene: TRBV6-4; clone size: -; D gene: -; CDR3 DNA: TGTGCCAGCAGTGTCAAGACTAGAGTCTCCTACAATGAGCAGTTCTTC; CDR3 protein: CASSVKTRVSYNEQFF
J gene: TRBJ1-5; V gene: TRBV6-6; clone size: -; D gene: -; CDR3 DNA: TGTGCCAGCAGCCATCTAGTTCACAGGGTTCCGCCCCAGCATTTT; CDR3 protein: CASSHLVHRVPPQHF
J gene: TRBJ1-4; V gene: TRBV5-8; clone size: once; D gene: -; CDR3 DNA: TGTGCCAGCAGCAATGGGGGTGAAAAACTGTTTTTT; CDR3 protein: CASSNGGEKLFF
J gene: TRBJ2-1; V gene: TRBV9; clone size: -; D gene: TRBD1; CDR3 DNA: TGTGCCAGCACCCACACAGGGGTCGCCTACAATGAGCAGTTCTTC; CDR3 protein: CASTHTGVAYNEQFF
J gene: TRBJ1-2; V gene: TRBV11-2; clone size: -; D gene: -; CDR3 DNA: TGTGCCAGCAGCTTATGGGAGTACTATGGCTACACCTTC; CDR3 protein: CASSLWEYYGYTF
J gene: TRBJ2-3; V gene: TRBV5-4; clone size: -; D gene: -; CDR3 DNA: TGTGCCAGCTATACATCATCGCCGGGGACCAACTCTAGCACAGATACGCAGTATTTT; CDR3 protein: CASYTSSPGTNSSTDTQYF
J gene: TRBJ2-3; V gene: TRBV5-6; clone size: -; D gene: -; CDR3 DNA: TGTGCCAGCAGCCCGGTACGGGGGACAGATACGCAGTATTTT; CDR3 protein: CASSPVRGTDTQYF
J gene: TRBJ2-6; V gene: TRBV7-2; clone size: -; D gene: -; CDR3 DNA: TGTGCCAGCCCCTTAAGGGGGGAACTGACCTCTGGGGCCAACGTCCTGACTTTC; CDR3 protein: CASPLRGELTSGANVLTF
J gene: TRBJ2-7; V gene: TRBV4-1; clone size: -; D gene: TRBD2; CDR3 DNA: TGCGCCAGCAGCCCGAGGGCCCGGACTAGCGGGGAACCCAAGGGGCAGTACTTC; CDR3 protein: CASSPRARTSGEPKGQYF
J gene: TRBJ1-1; V gene: TRBV19; clone size: -; D gene: TRBD1; CDR3 DNA: TGTGCCAGTAGTCCCCGCAGGGGGTACATCACTGAAGCTTTCTTT; CDR3 protein: CASSPRRGYITEAFF
J gene: TRBJ2-1; V gene: TRBV10-3; clone size: -; D gene: -; CDR3 DNA: TGTGCCATCAGGAGAGCAGAGCCCTTTGGTAATGAGCAGTTCTTC; CDR3 protein: CAIRRAEPFGNEQFF
J gene: TRBJ1-2; V gene: TRBV14; clone size: -; D gene: -; CDR3 DNA: TGTGCCAGCAGCCCGGGACTACAGGAGGGGACTAACTATGGCTACACCTTC; CDR3 protein: CASSPGLQEGTNYGYTF
J gene: TRBJ2-1; V gene: TRBV18; clone size: -; D gene: -; CDR3 DNA: TGTGCCAGCTCCGGACGAGCAGGGGGAGGGACCTACAATGAGCAGTTCTTC; CDR3 protein: CASSGRAGGGTYNEQFF
J gene: TRBJ2-7; V gene: TRBV6-4; clone size: -; D gene: -; CDR3 DNA: TGTGCCAGCATCCCGAGGGCAGGGAGTTTGGAGCAGTACTTC; CDR3 protein: CASIPRAGSLEQYF
J gene: TRBJ2-2; V gene: TRBV7-7; clone size: -; D gene: TRBD1; CDR3 DNA: TGTGCCAGCAGCGCGAGGACAGGGTGTGGTGGGGAGCTGTTTTTT; CDR3 protein: CASSARTGCGGELFF
J gene: TRBJ1-6; V gene: TRBV19; clone size: -; D gene: -; CDR3 DNA: TGTGCCAGTAGTATAGCCATAGGGGGTTCACCCCTCCACTTT; CDR3 protein: CASSIAIGGSPLHF
J gene: TRBJ2-3; V gene: TRBV7-3; clone size: -; D gene: -; CDR3 DNA: TGTGCCAGCAGCTTAGGGACTGGCACAGATACGCAGTATTTT; CDR3 protein: CASSLGTGTDTQYF
J gene: TRBJ2-2; V gene: TRBV4-3; clone size: -; D gene: TRBD1; CDR3 DNA: TGCGCCAGCAGCCAAGATCTCGGGCAGGGGGCAGCTGCGAGCACCGGGGAGCTGTTTTTT; CDR3 protein: CASSQDLGQGAAASTGELFF
J gene: TRBJ2-1; V gene: TRBV5-1; clone size: -; D gene: -; CDR3 DNA: TGCGCCAGCAGTCGGGGACTGGGGGACAATGAGCAGTTCTTC; CDR3 protein: CASSRGLGDNEQFF
J gene: TRBJ2-5; V gene: TRBV12-5; clone size: -; D gene: -; CDR3 DNA: TGTGCTAGTGGACTAACCGGGCCTCGGGAGACCCAGTACTTC; CDR3 protein: CASGLTGPRETQYF
J gene: TRBJ1-2; V gene: TRBV29-1; clone size: once; D gene: -; CDR3 DNA: TGCAGCGTTGTCCACGACCGAAGCTATGGCTACACCTTC; CDR3 protein: CSVVHDRSYGYTF
J gene: TRBJ1-6; V gene: TRBV14; clone size: -; D gene: TRBD1; CDR3 DNA: TGTGCCAGCAGCCAAACAGGGGCCTACCCTCACCTCCACTTT; CDR3 protein: CASSQTGAYPHLHF
J gene: TRBJ2-3; V gene: TRBV14; clone size: -; D gene: TRBD1; CDR3 DNA: TGTGCCAGCAGCCAAGAAATGAGGACAGGGGGCGGATTACTTAGCACAGATACGCAGTATTTT; CDR3 protein: CASSQEMRTGGGLLSTDTQYF
J gene: TRBJ1-1; V gene: TRBV7-9; clone size: once; D gene: TRBD1; CDR3 DNA: TGTGCCAGCAGCTTAGCCCGGGACAGACCATGGGGCACTGAAGCTTTCTTT; CDR3 protein: CASSLARDRPWGTEAFF
J gene: TRBJ1-2; V gene: TRBV28; clone size: -; D gene: TRBD1; CDR3 DNA: TGTGCCAGCAGTATCCGGGACAGGGGGTTTTGCGCCTTC; CDR3 protein: CASSIRDRGFCAF
J gene: TRBJ2-7; V gene: TRBV7-8; clone size: -; D gene: -; CDR3 DNA: TGTGCCAGCAGCTTCTACCCGACAGACTCCTACGAGCAGTACTTC; CDR3 protein: CASSFYPTDSYEQYF
J gene: TRBJ2-5; V gene: TRBV11-2; clone size: -; D gene: TRBD1; CDR3 DNA: TGTGCCAGCAGCGGGGACAGGGGGTACTTC; CDR3 protein: CASSGDRGYF
J gene: TRBJ2-7; V gene: TRBV6-5; clone size: -; D gene: -; CDR3 DNA: TGTGCCAGCAGCAAATATCGGGGAGACCTCTACGAGCAGTACTTC; CDR3 protein: CASSKYRGDLYEQYF
J gene: TRBJ1-2; V gene: TRBV4-2; clone size: -; D gene: TRBD1; CDR3 DNA: TGTGCCAGCAGCCCAGTGGGGCAGGGGGCGGACGGCTACACCTTC; CDR3 protein: CASSPVGQGADGYTF
J gene: TRBJ1-1; V gene: TRBV6-6; clone size: once; D gene: -; CDR3 DNA: TGTGCCAGCAGTCCGGGACTTATTATCACTGAAGCTTTCTTT; CDR3 protein: CASSPGLIITEAFF
J gene: TRBJ1-2; V gene: TRBV10-2; clone size: -; D gene: TRBD1; CDR3 DNA: TGCGCCAGCCGGGACAGGGCTAACTATGGCTACACCTTC; CDR3 protein: CASRDRANYGYTF
J gene: TRBJ1-1; V gene: TRBV28; clone size: -; D gene: -; CDR3 DNA: TGTGCCAGCAGTCCCGCCAGGGTGAAGAACACTGAAGCTTTCTTT; CDR3 protein: CASSPARVKNTEAFF
J gene: TRBJ2-6; V gene: TRBV15; clone size: once; D gene: TRBD1; CDR3 DNA: TGTGCCACCAGCAGAGCTGACAGGGTACACGTCCTGACTTTC; CDR3 protein: CATSRADRVHVLTF
J gene: TRBJ2-3; V gene: TRBV5-5; clone size: -; D gene: -; CDR3 DNA: TGTGCCAGCAGCCTCCCCTCCTTCACAGATACGCAGTATTTT; CDR3 protein: CASSLPSFTDTQYF
J gene: TRBJ2-6; V gene: TRBV7-3; clone size: -; D gene: -; CDR3 DNA: TGTGCCAGCCGGAGGCCTGGGGCCAACGTCCTGACTTTC; CDR3 protein: CASRRPGANVLTF
J gene: TRBJ2-1; V gene: TRBV5-5; clone size: -; D gene: TRBD1; CDR3 DNA: TGTGCCAGCAGCTTGGCGGACAGGGGCCCCTACAATGAGCAGTTCTTC; CDR3 protein: CASSLADRGPYNEQFF
J gene: TRBJ2-3; V gene: TRBV7-2; clone size: -; D gene: -; CDR3 DNA: TGTGCCAGCAGGTCCAGGCCGGTCACAGATACGCAGTATTTT; CDR3 protein: CASRSRPVTDTQYF
J gene: TRBJ2-1; V gene: TRBV2; clone size: -; D gene: -; CDR3 DNA: TGTGCCAGCAGGGTAACCAATGAGCAGTTCTTC; CDR3 protein: CASRVTNEQFF
J gene: TRBJ1-2; V gene: TRBV4-1; clone size: -; D gene: -; CDR3 DNA: TGCGCCAGCAGCCGAAAACAGGGAAACTATGGCTACACCTTC; CDR3 protein: CASSRKQGNYGYTF
J gene: TRBJ1-2; V gene: TRBV19; clone size: -; D gene: -; CDR3 DNA: TGTGCCAGTAGTATAGACTACCCTAACTATGGCTACACCTTC; CDR3 protein: CASSIDYPNYGYTF
J gene: TRBJ1-5; V gene: TRBV2; clone size: -; D gene: -; CDR3 DNA: TGTGCCAGCTGTGGGTCTAAAGTGAGGTCTCTATGGGGGCTAAATCAGCCCCAGCATTTT; CDR3 protein: CASCGSKVRSLWGLNQPQHF
J gene: TRBJ2-5; V gene: TRBV7-2; clone size: -; D gene: -; CDR3 DNA: TGTGCCAGCAGTCCCCTTCCGGGGACCCAAGAGACCCAGTACTTC; CDR3 protein: CASSPLPGTQETQYF
J gene: TRBJ2-7; V gene: TRBV12-5; clone size: -; D gene: -; CDR3 DNA: TGTGCTAGTGGTTTGATGGAGAACTCCTACGAGCAGTACTTC; CDR3 protein: CASGLMENSYEQYF
J gene: TRBJ2-7; V gene: TRBV5-6; clone size: once; D gene: -; CDR3 DNA: TGTGCCAGCAGCTTGGCGGGGGGCGATCGGATTGTCTACGAGCAGTACTTC; CDR3 protein: CASSLAGGDRIVYEQYF
J gene: TRBJ1-1; V gene: TRBV4-3; clone size: -; D gene: -; CDR3 DNA: TGCGCCAGCAGCCAAGAAACCCCGCGCAGGGTGAACACTGAAGCTTTCTTT; CDR3 protein: CASSQETPRRVNTEAFF
J gene: TRBJ1-2; V gene: TRBV19; clone size: once; D gene: -; CDR3 DNA: TGTGCCAGTAGACTACCCAGGGAAGTTGACGGCTACACCTTC; CDR3 protein: CASRLPREVDGYTF
J gene: TRBJ2-7; V gene: TRBV10-1; clone size: few; D gene: TRBD1; CDR3 DNA: TGCGCCAGCCACCCCTTCGAATGGACAGGGCCTTACTTC; CDR3 protein: CASHPFEWTGPYF
J gene: TRBJ2-3; V gene: TRBV30; clone size: -; D gene: TRBD2; CDR3 DNA: TGTGCCTGGAGTGTACCCTCAGCGGGGGCGGATACGCAGTATTTT; CDR3 protein: CAWSVPSAGADTQYF
J gene: TRBJ2-1; V gene: TRBV16; clone size: -; D gene: -; CDR3 DNA: TGTGCCAGCAGCCTGGTCATCAATGAGCAGTTCTTC; CDR3 protein: CASSLVINEQFF
J gene: TRBJ1-2; V gene: TRBV7-2; clone size: once; D gene: -; CDR3 DNA: TGTGCCAGCAGCTTAGGGCTCCCGGACAGCCATGACTTAGGTGGCTACACCTTC; CDR3 protein: CASSLGLPDSHDLGGYTF
J gene: TRBJ1-3; V gene: TRBV5-1; clone size: -; D gene: TRBD1; CDR3 DNA: TGCGCCAGCAGCTCTAGGGGGCTCCCTATCTCTGGAAACACCATATATTTT; CDR3 protein: CASSSRGLPISGNTIYF